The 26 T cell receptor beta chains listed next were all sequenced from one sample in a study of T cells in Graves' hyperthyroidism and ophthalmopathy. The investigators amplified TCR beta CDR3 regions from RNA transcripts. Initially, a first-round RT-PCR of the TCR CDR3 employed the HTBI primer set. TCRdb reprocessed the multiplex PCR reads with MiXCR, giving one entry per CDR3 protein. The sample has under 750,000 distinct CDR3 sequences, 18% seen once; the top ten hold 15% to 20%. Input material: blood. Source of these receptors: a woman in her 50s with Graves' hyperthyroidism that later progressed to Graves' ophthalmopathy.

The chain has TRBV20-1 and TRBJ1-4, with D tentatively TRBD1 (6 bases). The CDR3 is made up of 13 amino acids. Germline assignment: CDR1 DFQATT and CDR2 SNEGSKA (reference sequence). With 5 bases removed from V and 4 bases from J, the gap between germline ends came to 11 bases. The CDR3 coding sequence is TGCAGTGCTCTGGGGGCAGTTAATGAAAAACTGTTTTTT. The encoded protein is CSALGAVNEKLFF.

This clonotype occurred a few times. CDR3 nucleotide sequence: TGTGCCAGCAGCGCGCGAGAAACTAACTATGGCTACACCTTC. This codes for CASSARETNYGYTF. The genes are TRBV11-1 and TRBJ1-2, with D unresolved. Germline V lookup: CDR1 SGHAT, CDR2 FQDESV (reference sequence). This CDR3 contains 14 residues. V was clipped by 5 bases and J by 0 bases, with 10 bases between them.

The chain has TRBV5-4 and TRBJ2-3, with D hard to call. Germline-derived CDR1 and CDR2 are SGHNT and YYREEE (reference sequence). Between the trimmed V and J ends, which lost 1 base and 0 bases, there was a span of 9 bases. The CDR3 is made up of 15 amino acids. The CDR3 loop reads CASSLNGPSTDTQYF. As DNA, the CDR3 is TGTGCCAGCAGCTTGAACGGTCCTAGCACAGATACGCAGTATTTT.

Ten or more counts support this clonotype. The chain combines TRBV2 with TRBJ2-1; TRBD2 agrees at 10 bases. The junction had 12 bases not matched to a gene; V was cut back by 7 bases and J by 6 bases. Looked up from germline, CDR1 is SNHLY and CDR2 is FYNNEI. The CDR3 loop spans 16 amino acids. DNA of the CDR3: TGTGCCAGCACCACCTCACTCAGCGGGGGGGCCAATGAGCAGTTCTTC. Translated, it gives CASTTSLSGGANEQFF.

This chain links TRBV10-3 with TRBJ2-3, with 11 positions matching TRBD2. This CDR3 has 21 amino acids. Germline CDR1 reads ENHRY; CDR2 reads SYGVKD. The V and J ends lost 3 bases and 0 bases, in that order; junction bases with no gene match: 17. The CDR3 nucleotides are TGTGCCATCAGTGAATCGAGTGTGGGACTAGCGGAGAGAACTAGCACAGATACGCAGTATTTT. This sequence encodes CAISESSVGLAERTSTDTQYF.

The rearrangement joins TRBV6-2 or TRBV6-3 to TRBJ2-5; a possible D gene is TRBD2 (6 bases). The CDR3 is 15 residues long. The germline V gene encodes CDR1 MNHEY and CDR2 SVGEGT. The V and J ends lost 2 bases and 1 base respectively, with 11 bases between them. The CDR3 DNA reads TGTGCCAGCAGTTACCTTGGGGGGTCCCAAGAGACCCAGTACTTC. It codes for CASSYLGGSQETQYF.

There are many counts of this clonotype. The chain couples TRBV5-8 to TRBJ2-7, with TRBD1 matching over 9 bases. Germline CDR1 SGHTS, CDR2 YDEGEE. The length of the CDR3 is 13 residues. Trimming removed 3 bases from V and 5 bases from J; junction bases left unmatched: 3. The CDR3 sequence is CASSSGTGNEQYF. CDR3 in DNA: TGTGCCAGCAGCTCCGGGACAGGGAACGAGCAGTACTTC.

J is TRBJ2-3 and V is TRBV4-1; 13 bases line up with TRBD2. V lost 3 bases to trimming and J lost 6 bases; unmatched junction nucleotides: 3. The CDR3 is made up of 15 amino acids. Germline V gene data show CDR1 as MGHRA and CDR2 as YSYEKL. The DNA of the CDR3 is TGCGCCAGCAGCCAGGGACTAGCGGGGAGTGATACGCAGTATTTT. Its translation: CASSQGLAGSDTQYF.

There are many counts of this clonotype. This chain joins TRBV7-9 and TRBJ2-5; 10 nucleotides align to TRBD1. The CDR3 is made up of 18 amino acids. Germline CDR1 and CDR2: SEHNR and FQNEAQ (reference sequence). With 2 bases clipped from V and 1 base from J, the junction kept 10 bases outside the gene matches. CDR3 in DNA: TGTGCCAGCAGCTTATACGGACAGGGGGTCCCGATCCAAGAGACCCAGTACTTC. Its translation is CASSLYGQGVPIQETQYF.

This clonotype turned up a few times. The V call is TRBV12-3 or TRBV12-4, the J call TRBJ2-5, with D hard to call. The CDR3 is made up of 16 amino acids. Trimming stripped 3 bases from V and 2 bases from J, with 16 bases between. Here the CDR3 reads CASSFSLAYQQETQYF. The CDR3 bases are TGTGCCAGCAGTTTTTCTCTGGCTTACCAACAAGAGACCCAGTACTTC.

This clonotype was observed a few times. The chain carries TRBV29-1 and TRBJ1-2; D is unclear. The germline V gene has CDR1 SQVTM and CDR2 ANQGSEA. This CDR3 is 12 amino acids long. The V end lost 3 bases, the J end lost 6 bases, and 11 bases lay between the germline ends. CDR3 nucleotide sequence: TGCAGCGTTGAGGGCCTCGCGCATGGCTACACCTTC. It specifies CSVEGLAHGYTF.

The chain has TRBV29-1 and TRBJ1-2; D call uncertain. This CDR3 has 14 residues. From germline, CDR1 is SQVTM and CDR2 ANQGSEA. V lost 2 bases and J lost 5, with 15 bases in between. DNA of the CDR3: TGCAGCGTTGAAAGCGGTCAGGCCGATTATGGCTACACCTTC. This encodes CSVESGQADYGYTF.

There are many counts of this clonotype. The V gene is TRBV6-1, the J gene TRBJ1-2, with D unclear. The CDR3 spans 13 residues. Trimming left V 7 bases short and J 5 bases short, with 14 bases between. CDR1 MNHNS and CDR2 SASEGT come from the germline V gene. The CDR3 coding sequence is TGTGCCAGCAAGACGGTGCTAGATTATGGCTACACCTTC. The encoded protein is CASKTVLDYGYTF.

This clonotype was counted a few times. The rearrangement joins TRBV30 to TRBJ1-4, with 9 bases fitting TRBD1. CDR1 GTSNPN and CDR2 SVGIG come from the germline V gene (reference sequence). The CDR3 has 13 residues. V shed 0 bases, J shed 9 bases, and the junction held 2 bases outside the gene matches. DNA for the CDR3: TGTGCCTGGAGTGTGGGGACAGGGAAAAAACTGTTTTTT. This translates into CAWSVGTGKKLFF.

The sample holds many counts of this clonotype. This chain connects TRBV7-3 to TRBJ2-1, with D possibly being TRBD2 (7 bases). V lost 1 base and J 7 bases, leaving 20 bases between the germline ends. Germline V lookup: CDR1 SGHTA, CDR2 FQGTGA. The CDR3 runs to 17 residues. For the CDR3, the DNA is TGTGCCAGCAGCTTAAACGGCCCGTTGGGGGGGGCAAATGAGCAGTTCTTC. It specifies CASSLNGPLGGANEQFF.

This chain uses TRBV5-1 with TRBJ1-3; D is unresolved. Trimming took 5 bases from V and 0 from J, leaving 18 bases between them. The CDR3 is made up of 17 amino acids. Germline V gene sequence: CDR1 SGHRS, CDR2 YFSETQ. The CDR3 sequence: CASSSAGSPSSGNTIYF. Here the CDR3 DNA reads TGCGCCAGCAGTTCTGCTGGGTCCCCGAGCTCTGGAAACACCATATATTTT.

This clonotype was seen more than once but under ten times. The CDR3 coding sequence is TGTGCCAGCAGCCCCAACAGGGTGTTGAATGGCTACACCTTC. Its protein product is CASSPNRVLNGYTF. The chain has TRBV14 and TRBJ1-2, with D possibly TRBD1 on 6 matching bases. Trimming pared 4 bases from V and 6 bases from J, leaving 15 bases between. The germline V gene has CDR1 SGHDN and CDR2 FVKESK. The CDR3 length is 14 residues.

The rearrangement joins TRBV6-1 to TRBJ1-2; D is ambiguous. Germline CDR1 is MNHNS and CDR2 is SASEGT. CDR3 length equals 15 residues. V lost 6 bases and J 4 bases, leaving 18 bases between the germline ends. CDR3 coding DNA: TGTGCCAGCAGAAACTTCGGCAGCCTCAGCTATGGCTACACCTTC. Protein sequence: CASRNFGSLSYGYTF.

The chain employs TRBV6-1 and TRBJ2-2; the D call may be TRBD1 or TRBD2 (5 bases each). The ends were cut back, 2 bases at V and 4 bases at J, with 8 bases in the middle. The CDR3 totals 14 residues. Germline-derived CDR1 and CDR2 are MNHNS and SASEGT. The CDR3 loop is CASSEQRGTGELFF. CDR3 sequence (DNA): TGTGCCAGCAGTGAACAGAGGGGCACCGGGGAGCTGTTTTTT.

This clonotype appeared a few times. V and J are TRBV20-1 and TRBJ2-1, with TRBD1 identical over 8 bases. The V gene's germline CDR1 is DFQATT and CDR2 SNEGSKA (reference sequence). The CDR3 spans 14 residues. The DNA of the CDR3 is TGCGGGCTAATAAGAGGACAGGGTGGCGATGAGCAGTTCTTC. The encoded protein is CGLIRGQGGDEQFF.

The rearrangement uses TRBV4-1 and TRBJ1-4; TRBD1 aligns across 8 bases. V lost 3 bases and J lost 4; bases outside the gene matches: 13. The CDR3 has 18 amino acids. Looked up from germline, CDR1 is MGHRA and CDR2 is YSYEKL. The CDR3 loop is CASSHPARQGRVNEKLFF. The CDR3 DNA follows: TGCGCCAGCAGCCATCCAGCTCGACAGGGGCGAGTTAATGAAAAACTGTTTTTT.

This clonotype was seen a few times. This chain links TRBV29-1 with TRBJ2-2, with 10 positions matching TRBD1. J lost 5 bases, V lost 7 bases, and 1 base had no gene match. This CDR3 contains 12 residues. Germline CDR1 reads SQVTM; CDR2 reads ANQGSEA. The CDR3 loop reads CSGGQGTGELFF. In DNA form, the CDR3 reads TGCAGCGGGGGACAGGGGACCGGGGAGCTGTTTTTT.

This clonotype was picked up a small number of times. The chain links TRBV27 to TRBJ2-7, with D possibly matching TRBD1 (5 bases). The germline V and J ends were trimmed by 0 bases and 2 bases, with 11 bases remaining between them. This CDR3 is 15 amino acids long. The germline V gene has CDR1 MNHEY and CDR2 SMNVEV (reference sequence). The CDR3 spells CASSLSKDSPYEQYF. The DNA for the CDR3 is TGTGCCAGCAGTTTATCGAAAGACAGTCCCTACGAGCAGTACTTC.

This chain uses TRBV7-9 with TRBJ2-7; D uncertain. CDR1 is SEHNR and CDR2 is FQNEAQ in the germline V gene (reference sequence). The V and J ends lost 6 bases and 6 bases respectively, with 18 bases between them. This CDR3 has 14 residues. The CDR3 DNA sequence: TGTGCCAGCAGGGATGTGACCAACCCATTCGAGCAGTACTTC. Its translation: CASRDVTNPFEQYF.

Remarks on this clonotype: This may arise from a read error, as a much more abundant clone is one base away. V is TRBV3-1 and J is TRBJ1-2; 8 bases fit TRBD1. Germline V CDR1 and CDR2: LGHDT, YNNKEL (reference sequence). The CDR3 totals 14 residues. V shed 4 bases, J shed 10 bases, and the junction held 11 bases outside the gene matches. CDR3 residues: CASSPVQGASDYTF. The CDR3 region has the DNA TGTGCCAGCAGCCCCGTCCAGGGGGCAAGCGACTACACCTTC.

The CDR3 DNA reads TGTGCCAGCAGAGGCCAGAGCTCCTATAATTCACCCCTCCACTTT. It translates to CASRGQSSYNSPLHF. The rearrangement links TRBV12-3 or TRBV12-4 to TRBJ1-6; no reliable D call. The V and J ends lost 6 bases and 0 bases respectively, with 9 bases between them. The CDR3 is 15 amino acids.